The sequence of this TCR beta chain was determined in a study of cytomegalovirus exposure and HLA in healthy donors (dated by TCRdb to the late 2010s). For the study in its entirety: According to an earlier analysis of several hundred of the donors, about 179 million T cells yielded 117 million unique TCR beta sequences and about 300 Gb of sequence data. In addition to the first cohort of 666 subjects, a separate validation cohort of approximately 130 different subjects was used. HLA typing included class I and class II loci at four-digit resolution. All discovery cohort repertoires had been generated on a single sequencing platform. Genome-wide SNP genotypes for about 60% of the 666 donors were used in a later genetic analysis, which treated that subset as a discovery cohort. Of the 398 genotyped donors, 81% fell in the genetic ancestry cluster associated with self-reported Caucasian donors. Donor age, sex, ethnicity and CMV serostatus were compiled together with the repertoire data. The study aimed to test whether signatures of past pathogen exposure could be identified by cataloging public T cell receptors. On average, around 240,000 unique TCR beta nucleotide sequences were sequenced per donor among roughly 430 genotyped donors of the cohort, with 15% to 20% of those sequences being non-productive. To predict cytomegalovirus infection status, the study brought together high-throughput TCR immunosequencing, statistical association of individual TCRs with disease status, and machine learning. Because of strong linkage in the cohort, roughly five DR-DQ haplotypes were treated as single units for association and clustering. Rather than drawing on any new phenotypic data, the later analysis identified candidate immune exposures from TCR beta sequences and the way those sequences occurred across donors. Approximately 300 gigabases of sequencing data and tens of millions of unique TCR sequences were included in an early release covering roughly 600 HLA-typed donors. An earlier analysis of 450 to 750 of the donors used high-throughput TCR beta sequencing to judge whether each TCR beta V gene segment behaved as functional or pseudogenic. The study used immunosequencing to profile the T cell repertoires of approximately 690 subjects and linked those repertoires to cytomegalovirus serostatus. The number of donors typed differed by locus, with 629-630 for A, B, C, DRB1 and DQB1, around 500 for DQA1, 606 for DPA1, and roughly 450 for DPB1. A later analysis re-analyzed previously published TCR beta repertoires from 666 donors and added high-resolution HLA genotyping to study TCR occurrence patterns. General findings and caveats noted by the study authors: Strong co-occurrence of HLA alleles, especially DR and DQ, made assigning TCR associations to individual alleles difficult. Most TCR sequences were seen in very few donors, while some public TCRs were found in many individuals. Because HLA typing was unavailable for some donors at each locus, only the typed subset was used in association tests. In a later analysis, some 18,000 TCR beta sequences were associated with specific HLA alleles at a false discovery rate of 0.05. The study listed 164 TCR beta chains as associated with cytomegalovirus. Linkage disequilibrium might explain the correlated functional status among segregating V segments, but an unknown experimental factor could not be excluded. In a later analysis, the rate of TCR association differed among HLA loci, with DRB1 alleles having the most associated TCRs and HLA-C alleles having the fewest. In a later analysis, several top co-occurrence clusters were reported to appear linked to parvovirus B19, influenza, CMV and Epstein-Barr virus. In an earlier analysis of 587 of the donors, most TCR beta V segments appeared in productive rearrangements about 90% or about 30% of the time, broadly matching IMGT annotations. A later genetic analysis reported fewer N-insertions in productive TCRs among donors in an Asian-associated ancestry cluster than the roughly 620-donor mean. In a later genetic analysis, a missense DCLRE1C variant was associated with V-gene and J-gene trimming of TCR beta chains, and the association was replicated in an independent cohort. The cohort was sequenced for TCR beta chains only, and without alpha or paired-chain data the features that could be detected were limited. Roughly uniform sequencing depth across donors was assumed in presence/absence analyses, although this assumption may not hold. It was suggested by the authors that the approach could potentially be generalized to other disease states and immunological phenotypes. A group of highly shared sequence variants was considered likely to be a technical artifact of the sequencing pipeline. In a later analysis, HLA-associated TCR beta chains showed more clonal expansion and lower generation probabilities than non-associated chains that were equally common. About 17 rarely observed V segments, including chromosome 9 orphons, were excluded from the earlier analysis of some 590 of the donors because counts were too low. The classifier was reported to diagnose cytomegalovirus status with high specificity and sensitivity in both the original cohort and the validation cohort. A few of the identified cytomegalovirus-associated TCR beta chains were confirmed in vitro to be specific for cytomegalovirus antigens. Immune exposure information for the cohort was limited to CMV serostatus. Some IMGT-functional V segments, including TRBV6-2 and TRBV6-3, could not be told apart with the 87-base-pair reads, so those segments were excluded. A further reported finding was that TCR beta sequences accurately predicted the HLA-A and HLA-B alleles for most subjects in the first cohort. In a later analysis, most CMV-associated TCR beta chains were found to appear HLA-restricted, with HLA associations seemingly driven largely by CMV exposure.

Concerning this clone itself: The antigen it binds to is not known. No clone much larger than this one lies a single base away; base qualities are absent.

The CDR3 numbers 15 residues from cysteine through phenylalanine. Just the 45-base CDR3 DNA is kept, in frame starting at base 1. The germline V gene encodes CDR1 LNHNV and CDR2 YYDKDF (reference sequence). Trimmed from V: 2 bases; trimmed from J: 6 bases; junction bases lacking a gene match: 7. The cohort consisted of fewer than 700 healthy bone marrow donors. At the time of sampling, every cohort member was nominally healthy, though immune exposures that went unrecorded were likely present. The donor was CMV seronegative and belonged to the group of under 400 seronegative cohort members. Each donor provided a peripheral blood sample, and peripheral blood mononuclear cells were used for TCR beta sequencing. The Qiagen DNeasy Blood Extraction Kit was used to extract genomic DNA from the blood cell samples. The library was obtained by the immunoSEQ multiplex PCR assay. For the multiplex PCR, a mixture combining 60 forward primers for TCR Vbeta segments and 13 reverse primers for TCR Jbeta segments was used. The CDR3 region of rearranged TCR beta genes was amplified from genomic DNA by a multiplex PCR assay. The Illumina HiSeq System was used to sequence the amplified TCR beta libraries as 87-base-pair reads. The study's own analysis went as follows. A later analysis counted tens of millions of unique TCR beta chains across the 666 repertoires, and roughly 11 million of these chains were shared by at least two donors. Raw reads were error-corrected and collapsed into unique sequences by a nearest-neighbor algorithm in which closely related sequences were merged to remove PCR and sequencing errors. CDR3 sequences were aligned to IMGT reference sequences to assign V, D and J gene segments. For a sequence to be retained, at least a six-nucleotide match to both a V gene segment and a J gene segment was required. A rearrangement counted as productive if the CDR3 had no stop codons and remained in frame with V and J, and every other rearrangement counted as non-productive. Following IMGT convention, CDR3 was defined as the stretch from the second conserved V-encoded cysteine to the conserved J-encoded phenylalanine. In an earlier analysis of approximately 500 of the donors, sequences lacking an unambiguous match to a single V gene segment were excluded. An earlier analysis of 500 to 600 of the donors classified V segments as functional when productive rearrangements were above 56.7% and as segregating when the standard deviation between donors was above 5%. A statistical classification framework was built for diagnosing cytomegalovirus status from the catalog of TCR beta chain sequences. In a later analysis, TCR nucleotide sequences were compared against IMGT/GENE-DB human TR gene sequences so that V and J genes could be assigned. In a later analysis, CDR3 sequences and most-parsimonious VDJ recombination scenarios were assigned using the TCRdist pipeline. In a later analysis, every TCR beta chain was defined by the combination of its CDR3 amino acid sequence and its V-gene family, and reads without a unique V-gene family were dropped. To address suspected cross-contamination and a sequencing artifact, a later analysis removed roughly 640 highly shared, low-generation-probability nucleotide sequences. For each public chain, a later analysis derived a clonal expansion index from normalized ranks of inferred template counts within each repertoire. A later analysis computed generation probabilities with a VDJ recombination model fitted to out-of-frame rearrangements, and checked the results against IGoR. In a later analysis, TCR-TCR, TCR-HLA and TCR-CMV co-occurrence was scored with hypergeometric tests, and a repertoire-size bias correction was applied to TCR pairs. False discovery rates were estimated in a later analysis by permuting HLA or CMV assignments 20 times. In a later analysis, co-occurring TCRs were grouped with DBSCAN, and TCRdist sequence similarity was added when clustering was performed within HLA-allele-positive subsets. Repertoires with fewer than 30,000 or more than 120,000 public chains, plus five repertoires with anomalous nucleotide sharing, were excluded from co-occurrence clustering. TCRdb obtained this table from immuneACCESS and retained in-frame rearrangements with V and J assigned. These tables miss some clones; where compared with another copy, unresolved V genes account for less than half of the shortfall, and the remainder is unexplained. That table is the source of V, J and clone size, and D and trimming were worked out from the DNA. The sample has about 130,000 clones on record, roughly 80% of them singletons. Approximately 1.5% of the sample comes from the top ten.

The source is a female donor in good health and CMV-seronegative. The rearrangement joined TRBV15 to TRBJ2-1; 7 middle bases align to TRBD1. The specimen was PBMCs. The DNA is TGTGCCACCAGCAGATACAGGGGTTCGGGCAATGAGCAGTTCTTC. It translates to CATSRYRGSGNEQFF.